The present T cell receptor beta chain was sequenced within a study of blood T cells in healthy people across ages. Study outcomes and limitations: Among long-lived donors, naive CD4+ cells were more numerous and diversity higher than in aged donors.

Sample-barcoded 5' priming and a J-beta primer mix drove a second PCR of about 6 to 12 cycles. Each single sample gave us at least 3 million CDR3-containing paired-end reads. TCRdb reanalysed the 5' RACE reads using MiXCR and keeps one entry per CDR3 protein. This sample yields a few hundred thousand distinct CDR3 sequences, of which 27% are seen a single time; about 18% belongs to the top ten. This clonotype was seen a handful of times. Its antigen is as yet unknown. The germline V gene encodes CDR1 DFQATT and CDR2 SNEGSKA (reference sequence). The V end lost 3 bases, the J end lost 6 bases, and 14 bases lay between the germline ends. CDR3 length equals 13 residues. Every donor gave roughly 9.2 milliliters of peripheral blood. Isolation of PBMCs gave at least 7 million cells per sample.

The sequenced sample was blood. The rearrangement uses TRBV20-1 and TRBJ1-2; no clear D gene. This clonotype was sampled from a woman in her sixties or seventies in good health. CDR3 coding DNA: TGCAGTGCTAGCATCAATAGGGTGAATGGCTACACCTTC. It is translated as CSASINRVNGYTF.